A selection of T cell receptor beta chains follows, all from one sample in a study of blood T cell repertoires in COVID-19. Clones were read by immunoSEQ multiplex PCR, and TCRdb kept only the in-frame ones, dropping some. This repertoire shows roughly 30,000 clones, roughly 90% found once; its top ten account for 5% to 6.5%. The specimen was peripheral blood. All receptors derive from a human donor in a cohort sampled during active COVID-19. CDR3s include the opening cysteine and the closing phenylalanine or tryptophan. D genes are given only for firm matches. Size is omitted from some rows. Given values are once, few, many or a class for expanded clones.

abundance,d_gene,v_gene,j_gene,CDR3aa,CDR3nt
-,TRBD2,TRBV14,TRBJ2-4,CASSQVPGTGGPFRDIQYF,TGTGCCAGCAGCCAAGTCCCCGGGACGGGGGGACCCTTTAGGGACATTCAGTACTTC
-,-,TRBV19,TRBJ1-2,CASSPQGDYGYTF,TGTGCCAGTAGTCCACAGGGCGACTATGGCTACACCTTC
few,-,TRBV27,TRBJ2-7,CASSEDINYEQYF,TGTGCCAGCAGTGAGGACATTAACTACGAGCAGTACTTC
-,-,TRBV12-3/TRBV12-4,TRBJ1-2,CASGRGGDYGYTF,TGTGCCAGTGGGCGAGGGGGGGACTATGGCTACACCTTC
once,-,TRBV7-8,TRBJ2-1,CASSPGDGYSYNEQFF,TGTGCCAGCAGCCCGGGGGACGGATACTCCTACAATGAGCAGTTCTTC
-,TRBD1,TRBV14,TRBJ2-7,CASSCRDRFLYEQYF,TGTGCCAGCAGCTGCCGGGACAGGTTTTTATACGAGCAGTACTTC
-,TRBD1,TRBV2,TRBJ1-5,CASRSQGIQPQHF,TGTGCCAGCAGATCACAGGGGATTCAGCCCCAGCATTTT
once,TRBD1,TRBV7-2,TRBJ2-7,CASSLRSTGVAYEQYF,TGTGCCAGCAGCTTAAGAAGTACAGGGGTAGCCTACGAGCAGTACTTC
-,-,TRBV7-4,TRBJ2-7,CASSSRPPDTIYEQYF,TGTGCCAGCAGCTCCCGTCCACCCGACACAATCTACGAGCAGTACTTT
-,TRBD2,TRBV11-3,TRBJ2-3,CASSLEAGGTQYF,TGTGCCAGCAGCTTAGAGGCGGGGGGGACGCAGTATTTT
-,-,TRBV30,TRBJ2-7,CAWSVRWGERAEQYF,TGTGCCTGGAGTGTACGGTGGGGGGAGAGGGCCGAGCAGTACTTC
few,-,TRBV2,TRBJ1-2,CASTTGGNYGYTF,TGTGCCAGCACAACCGGAGGGAACTATGGCTACACCTTC
-,-,TRBV13,TRBJ1-3,CASSVLTGIGNTIYF,TGTGCCAGCAGCGTATTGACAGGTATCGGAAACACCATATATTTT
-,-,TRBV4-2,TRBJ1-2,CASSQITGKGDFYGYTF,TGTGCCAGCAGCCAAATAACCGGCAAGGGAGACTTCTATGGCTACACCTTC
-,TRBD1,TRBV4-1,TRBJ2-3,CASSQVGTGRDF,TGCGCCAGCAGCCAAGTTGGGACAGGGAGGGATTTT
-,TRBD1,TRBV19,TRBJ1-1,CASESWGQGAWTEAFF,TGTGCCAGTGAAAGTTGGGGACAGGGGGCTTGGACTGAAGCTTTCTTT